The clone carrying this T cell receptor beta chain was seen a few times. As yet, its antigen is unknown. The sample originates from a study of CD8+ T cells in alopecia areata. General observations from the study: Scalp clonality and expanded CD8+ clones among the top 100 were significantly decreased by tofacitinib. Lesional scalp displayed greater clonality than normal scalp, most notably in alopecia totalis/universalis.

Indicated treatment: oral pan-JAK inhibitor, 5-10 mg twice daily. The sequencing template was cDNA reverse transcribed from extracted RNA. The table came from immunoSEQ multiplex PCR; TCRdb's copy has only in-frame clones and leaves some out. The table records approximately 150,000 clones, 50% to 75% of them present only once. CDR1 and CDR2 (germline): LGHNT, FRNRAP. V lost 1 base to trimming and J lost 5 bases, with 11 bases between them. This CDR3 comprises 15 residues. This receptor was identified in a human donor with alopecia areata. Sample: CD4+ T cells sorted from blood, taken around week 55, from a patient treated with tofacitinib. The J gene is TRBJ2-2, the V gene TRBV12-5; tentatively, D is TRBD2 (6 bases). CDR3 coding DNA: TGTGCTAGTGGTTTGGGGGAGGTAGGAACCGGGGAGCTGTTTTTT. The encoded protein is CASGLGEVGTGELFF.